This passage covers 7 T cell receptor beta chains from one sample sequenced in a study of healthy donors' naive CD4 and CD8 T cells. Each TCR library used around 500 ng of total RNA and a linear amplification protocol. TCRdb re-called the reads through MiXCR, storing one row per CDR3 protein. The sample lists about 180,000 distinct CDR3 sequences; around 70% were seen once. Input material: naive CD4+ and CD8+ T cells sorted from blood, pooled from several donors. The source of these receptors is a pool of human donors in good health; the sample pools cells from several healthy donors.

CDR3 bases: TGTGCCAGCAGCTTCGCCGGGACGTCCAATGAGCAGTTCTTC. This gives the protein CASSFAGTSNEQFF. This chain connects TRBV7-2 to TRBJ2-1, with D perhaps given as TRBD1 or TRBD2 (5 bases each). Germline-derived CDR1 and CDR2 are SGHTA and FQGNSA. The germline V and J ends were trimmed by 3 bases and 6 bases, with 12 bases remaining between them. The length of the CDR3 is 14 residues. Using reference TRBV7-2 and TRBJ2-1 for the parts outside the CDR3, the full variable domain is GAGVSQSPSNKVTEKGKDVELRCDPISGHTALYWYRQSLGQGLEFLIYFQGNSAPDKSGLPSDRFSAERTGGSVSTLTIQRTQQEDSAVYLCASSFAGTSNEQFFGPGTRLTVL.

This rearrangement joins TRBV19 to TRBJ1-2; TRBD1 aligns across 8 bases. The V and J ends lost 8 bases and 4 bases, in that order; junction bases with no gene match: 6. CDR1 is LNHDA and CDR2 is SQIVND in the germline V gene (reference sequence). The CDR3 has 13 residues. The CDR3 nucleotides are TGTGCCAGTCGGACAGGGTTCAGCTATGGCTACACCTTC. It is translated as CASRTGFSYGYTF.

This clonotype was recorded once. The gene calls are TRBV6-5 and TRBJ1-5; tentatively, D is TRBD1 (5 bases). V lost 4 bases and J lost 4, with 17 bases in between. The CDR3 sequence is 16 residues long. Per germline, CDR1 MNHEY and CDR2 SVGAGI. This CDR3 reads CASSLRRAGGNQPQHF. CDR3 sequence (DNA): TGTGCCAGCAGTTTGCGTAGGGCTGGGGGTAATCAGCCCCAGCATTTT.

The chain combines TRBV4-3 with TRBJ2-3; 12 bases are shared with TRBD2. CDR1 and CDR2 from the germline V gene are LGHNA and YSLEER. With V trimmed by 1 base and J by 3 bases, 2 bases remained unmatched. The CDR3 totals 16 residues. In DNA, the CDR3 is TGCGCCAGCAGCCAAGGCACTAGCGGGAGGACAGATACGCAGTATTTT. This gives the protein CASSQGTSGRTDTQYF.

The chain uses TRBV28 and TRBJ2-7, with D tentatively TRBD2 (5 bases). V lost 8 bases and J 3 bases, leaving 11 bases between the germline ends. The length of the CDR3 is 12 residues. CDR1 MDHEN and CDR2 SYDVKM come from the germline V gene. The CDR3 DNA sequence: TGTGCCAGCTCGACCGAGGGCTACGAGCAGTACTTC. Translated, it gives CASSTEGYEQYF.

The V gene is TRBV20-1, the J gene TRBJ2-1; 7 positions match TRBD2. CDR1 is DFQATT, CDR2 SNEGSKA, per germline (reference sequence). The CDR3 loop spans 15 amino acids. The V and J ends lost 3 bases and 2 bases, in that order; junction bases with no gene match: 7. CDR3 loop: CSASEGRGTYNEQFF. CDR3 DNA: TGCAGTGCTAGTGAGGGGCGGGGGACCTACAATGAGCAGTTCTTC.

This clonotype was observed a few times. This chain connects TRBV6-5 to TRBJ1-2; no clear D. Between the trimmed V and J ends, which lost 5 bases and 2 bases, there was a span of 15 bases. Looked up from germline, CDR1 is MNHEY and CDR2 is SVGAGI. The CDR3 length is 15 residues. The DNA of the CDR3 is TGTGCCAGCAGTAAACGGACGGTACAGAACTATGGCTACACCTTC. This encodes CASSKRTVQNYGYTF.